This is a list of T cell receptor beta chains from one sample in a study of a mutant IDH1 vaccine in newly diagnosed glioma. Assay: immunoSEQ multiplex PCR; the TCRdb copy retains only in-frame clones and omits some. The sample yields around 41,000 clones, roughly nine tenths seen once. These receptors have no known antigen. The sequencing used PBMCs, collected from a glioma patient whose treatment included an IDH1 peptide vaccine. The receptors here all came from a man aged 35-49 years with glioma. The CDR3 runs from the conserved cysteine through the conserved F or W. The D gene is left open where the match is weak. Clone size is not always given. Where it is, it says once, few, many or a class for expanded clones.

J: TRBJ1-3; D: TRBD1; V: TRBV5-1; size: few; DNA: TGCGCCAGCAGCTTGGATGGGACAGGAACTGGAAACACCATATATTTT; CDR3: CASSLDGTGTGNTIYF
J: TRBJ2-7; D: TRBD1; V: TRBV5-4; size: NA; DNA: TGTGCCAGCAGCTTCATGACAGGGGGCGGCTCCTACGAGCAGTACTTC; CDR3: CASSFMTGGGSYEQYF
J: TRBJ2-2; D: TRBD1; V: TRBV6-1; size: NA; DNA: TGTGCCAGCAGCGACACAGGGGAATCCGGGGAGCTGTTTTTT; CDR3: CASSDTGESGELFF
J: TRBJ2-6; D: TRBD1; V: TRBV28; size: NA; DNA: TGTGCCAGCAGGGGGCAGGGGGCGCAAGGAGCCGGGGCCAACGTCCTGACTTTC; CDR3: CASRGQGAQGAGANVLTF
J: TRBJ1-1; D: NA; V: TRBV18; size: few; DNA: TGTGCCAGCTCACCTGGAGAGACTGAAGCTTTCTTT; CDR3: CASSPGETEAFF
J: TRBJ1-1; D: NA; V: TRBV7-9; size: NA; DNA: TGTGCCAGCAGCTTTGGGTGGGGTGAAGCTTTCTTT; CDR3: CASSFGWGEAFF
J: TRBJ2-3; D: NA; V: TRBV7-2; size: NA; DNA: TGTGCCAGCAGCTCCGCCCGGAGCACAGATACGCAGTATTTT; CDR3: CASSSARSTDTQYF
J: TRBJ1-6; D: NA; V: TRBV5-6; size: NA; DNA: TGTGCCAGCAGCTTGGGACGGTATAATTCACCCCTCCACTTT; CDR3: CASSLGRYNSPLHF
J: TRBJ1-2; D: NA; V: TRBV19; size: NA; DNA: TGTGCCAGTAGTATAGGGCCCGGGGCCTATGGCTACACCTTC; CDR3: CASSIGPGAYGYTF
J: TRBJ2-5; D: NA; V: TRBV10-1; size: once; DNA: TGCGCCAGCAGTGAGACCCAGTACTTC; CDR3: CASSETQYF
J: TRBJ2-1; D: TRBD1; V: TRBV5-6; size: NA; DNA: TGTGCCAGCAGCTCCGGGACAGGGGGCTTCAATGAGCAGTTCTTC; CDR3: CASSSGTGGFNEQFF
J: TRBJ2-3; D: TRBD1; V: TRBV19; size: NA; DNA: TGTGCCAGTAGTAAGGGACAGGAACCCTACACAGATACGCAGTATTTT; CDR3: CASSKGQEPYTDTQYF
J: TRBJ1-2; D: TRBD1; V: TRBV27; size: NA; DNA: TGTGCCAGCAGCGGACAGGGGGCGCTTGGGGGCTACACCTTC; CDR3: CASSGQGALGGYTF
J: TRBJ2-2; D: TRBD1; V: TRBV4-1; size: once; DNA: TGCGCCAGCAGCCAAGGGCAACGGGACAGCCCGCAAGGGGTGAACACCGGGGAGCTGTTTTTT; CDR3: CASSQGQRDSPQGVNTGELFF
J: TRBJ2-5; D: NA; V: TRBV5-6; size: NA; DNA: TGTGCCAGCAGCTTATTTGATCTATGGACAGCCCAGTACCAAGAGACCCAGTACTTC; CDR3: CASSLFDLWTAQYQETQYF
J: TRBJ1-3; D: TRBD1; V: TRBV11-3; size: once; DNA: TGTGCCAGCAGCCGCGACAGGGGCTCTGGAAACACCATATATTTT; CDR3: CASSRDRGSGNTIYF
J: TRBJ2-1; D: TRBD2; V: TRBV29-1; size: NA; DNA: TGCAGCGTGGATAGCGGGGGCGGCATTGGTGAGCAGTTCTTC; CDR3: CSVDSGGGIGEQFF
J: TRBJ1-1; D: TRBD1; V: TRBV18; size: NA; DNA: TGTGCCAGCTCTGGGACAGGGAATTCGAAGAACACTGAAGCTTTCTTT; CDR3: CASSGTGNSKNTEAFF
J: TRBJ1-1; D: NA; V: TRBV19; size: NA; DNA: TGTGCCAGTAAGGGCTTTCGTCTGTCTGCGGCGGGGAGTTTCTTT; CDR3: CASKGFRLSAAGSFF
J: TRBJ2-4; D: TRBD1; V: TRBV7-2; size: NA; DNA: TGTGCCAGCAGCTTAAGCGGGACAGGGACCATTCAGTACTTC; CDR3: CASSLSGTGTIQYF
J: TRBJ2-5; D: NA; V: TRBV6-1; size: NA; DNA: TGTGCCAGCAGTGAAGCCTACCAGGGTACTCGGCGAGAGACCCAGTACTTC; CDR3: CASSEAYQGTRRETQYF
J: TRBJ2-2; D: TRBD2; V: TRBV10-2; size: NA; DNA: TGCGCCAGCAGCAAAGGACTAGCGGGGGGAGCGGGGGAGCTGTTTTTT; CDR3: CASSKGLAGGAGELFF
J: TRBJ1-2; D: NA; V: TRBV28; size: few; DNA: TGTGCCAGCAGCCCCACCGGCTATGGCTACACCTTC; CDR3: CASSPTGYGYTF
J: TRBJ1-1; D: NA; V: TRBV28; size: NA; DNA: TGTGCCAGCAGTATCAACAGGGCCAGGAACACTGAAGCTTTCTTT; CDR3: CASSINRARNTEAFF
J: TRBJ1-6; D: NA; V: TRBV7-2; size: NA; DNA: TGTGCCAGCAGCCCTTCCGGGGTGAATTCACCCCTCCACTTT; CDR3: CASSPSGVNSPLHF
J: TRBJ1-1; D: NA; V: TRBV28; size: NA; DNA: TGTGCCAGCAGGGAAGAACTAGGGGACACTGAAGCTTTCTTT; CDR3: CASREELGDTEAFF
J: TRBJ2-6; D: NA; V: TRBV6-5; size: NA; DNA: TGTGCCAGCAGTTATAGAGCGGTATCTGGGGCCAACGTCCTGACTTTC; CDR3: CASSYRAVSGANVLTF
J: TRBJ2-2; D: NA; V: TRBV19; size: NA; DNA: TGTGCCAGTACCATCAGCCGAACAGGACGGGAGCTGTTTTTT; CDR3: CASTISRTGRELFF
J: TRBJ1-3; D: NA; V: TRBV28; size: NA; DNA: TGTGCCAGCAGCCCGACTCTCGGACTTACTGGAAACACCATATATTTT; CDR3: CASSPTLGLTGNTIYF
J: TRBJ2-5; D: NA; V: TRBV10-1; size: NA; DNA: TGCGCCAGCAGTGAGTACACCCAAGAGACCCAGTACTTC; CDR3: CASSEYTQETQYF
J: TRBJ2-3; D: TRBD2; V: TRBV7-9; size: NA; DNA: TGTGCCAGCAGCTTAGGACTAGCGGGGGGAGTTTGGTATTTT; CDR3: CASSLGLAGGVWYF
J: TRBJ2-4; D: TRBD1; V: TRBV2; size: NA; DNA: TGTGCCAGCAGTGAGAGGGACAGGGCAACCAAAAACATTCAGTACTTC; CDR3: CASSERDRATKNIQYF
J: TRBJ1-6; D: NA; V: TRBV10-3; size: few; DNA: TGTGCCATCATGAAGGGGGAAAGGAATTCACCCCTCCACTTT; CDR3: CAIMKGERNSPLHF
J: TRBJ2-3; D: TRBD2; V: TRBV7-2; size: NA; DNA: TGTGCCAGCAGCCCGAGGCTAGCGGGTCCAATTGACACAGATACGCAGTATTTT; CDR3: CASSPRLAGPIDTDTQYF
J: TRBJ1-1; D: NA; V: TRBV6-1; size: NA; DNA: TGTGCCAGCAGTCCCACATTAAATCCGACAGTTGAAGCTTTCTTT; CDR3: CASSPTLNPTVEAFF
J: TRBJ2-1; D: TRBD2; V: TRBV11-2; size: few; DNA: TGTGCCAGCAGCTTACTTTCTAGCGGGAGTTTCAATGAGCAGTTCTTC; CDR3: CASSLLSSGSFNEQFF
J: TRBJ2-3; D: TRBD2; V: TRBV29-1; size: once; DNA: TGCAGCGTTGATCCGGGACTAGCTGATACGCAGTATTTT; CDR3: CSVDPGLADTQYF
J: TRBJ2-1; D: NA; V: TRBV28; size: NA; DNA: TGTGCCAGCAGTTTATCCAGGGGCTATGAGCAGTTCTTC; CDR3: CASSLSRGYEQFF
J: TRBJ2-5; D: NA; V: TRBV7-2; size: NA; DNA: TGTGCCAGCAGCTTAGCGCTGGCAGAGAGGCAAGAGACCCAGTACTTC; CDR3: CASSLALAERQETQYF
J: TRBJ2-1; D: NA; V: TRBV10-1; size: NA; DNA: TGCGCCAGCAGCCCCGAGGGGTATCACAAATCCTACAATGAGCAGTTCTTC; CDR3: CASSPEGYHKSYNEQFF
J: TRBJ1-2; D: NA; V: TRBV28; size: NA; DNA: TGTGCCAGCAGTTTAGTCGGGGGGGACTATGGCTACACCTTC; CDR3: CASSLVGGDYGYTF
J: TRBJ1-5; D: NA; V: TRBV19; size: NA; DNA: TGTGCCAGTAGTATAGGGGGAACGGGCAATCAGCCCCAGCATTTT; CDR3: CASSIGGTGNQPQHF
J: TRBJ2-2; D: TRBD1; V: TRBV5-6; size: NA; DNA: TGTGCCAGCAGCTTCCTGGGGACAGAGAGAACCGGGGAGCTGTTTTTT; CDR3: CASSFLGTERTGELFF
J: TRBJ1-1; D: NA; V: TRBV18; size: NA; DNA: TGTGCCAGCTCACCCGGGTTGGTGGGCACTGAAGCTTTCTTT; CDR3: CASSPGLVGTEAFF
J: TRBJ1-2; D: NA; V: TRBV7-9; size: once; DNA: TGTGCCAGCAGCTTAGACATCAGGGAGGATGGCTACACCTTC; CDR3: CASSLDIREDGYTF
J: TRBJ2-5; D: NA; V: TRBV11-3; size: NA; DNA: TGTGCCAGCAGCTTACGAGGGGGAGGAACCCAGTACTTC; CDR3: CASSLRGGGTQYF
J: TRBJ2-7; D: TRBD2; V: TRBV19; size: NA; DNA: TGTGCCAGTAGCGCGGGACTAGCGGGAACCAGCTCCTACGAGCAGTACTTC; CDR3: CASSAGLAGTSSYEQYF